The 20 T cell receptor beta chains below come from one sample, sequenced in a study of metastatic and nonmetastatic thyroid tumors. All patients were treatment-naive before thyroid surgery. With MiXCR, TCRdb reprocessed the PCR reads. The data contain about 12,000 clones, 20% to 30% of them singletons. The sequencing input was adjacent normal tissue. These receptors came from a female donor with papillary thyroid cancer or a benign thyroid nodule (not recorded which). Some clones in this sample may be carry-over from other donors' samples.

The rearrangement uses TRBV19 and TRBJ1-2; unclear D gene. Germline CDR1 LNHDA, CDR2 SQIVND (reference sequence). Trimming cost V 6 bases and J 6 bases, with 20 bases left between them. CDR3 length: 15 residues. CDR3: CASSLDKRLGHGYTF. In DNA, the CDR3 is TGTGCCAGTAGCCTTGACAAGAGGCTGGGCCATGGCTACACCTTC.

This clone qualifies as medium-sized. V and J are TRBV24-1 and TRBJ1-2, with D unresolved. This CDR3 has 11 residues. V lost 10 bases and J lost 5, with 10 bases in between. Germline V gene lookup returns CDR1 KGHDR and CDR2 SFDVKD. The CDR3 sequence is CATKGLYGYTF. The DNA for the CDR3 is TGTGCCACAAAAGGGTTATATGGCTACACCTTC.

This clone was observed many times. This chain connects TRBV5-6 to TRBJ1-5; D remains ambiguous. Germline CDR1 reads SGHDT; CDR2 reads YYEEEE. V lost 1 base and J 2 bases, leaving 7 bases between the germline ends. The CDR3 is made up of 14 amino acids. CDR3: CASSLRRRNQPQHF. CDR3 nucleotide sequence: TGTGCCAGCAGCTTGCGGCGGCGCAATCAGCCCCAGCATTTT.

Only one count was recorded for this clone. The J gene is TRBJ2-1, the V gene TRBV20-1; D uncertain. Germline-derived CDR1 and CDR2 are DFQATT and SNEGSKA (reference sequence). V was pared by 8 bases and J by 12 bases, with 23 bases between. There are 13 residues in the CDR3. In DNA form, the CDR3 reads TGCAGTCAAACTTCATGGGGTTTTGTGGGGCAGTTCTTC. Translated: CSQTSWGFVGQFF.

By share, this clone counts as medium-sized. The chain couples TRBV2 to TRBJ2-2, with 7 bases aligning to TRBD2. Losses at the gene ends were 6 bases for V and 7 bases for J; bases not matched to a gene: 8. There are 14 residues in the CDR3. CDR1 and CDR2 from the germline V gene are SNHLY and FYNNEI. The CDR3 reads CASRPGLVGGELFF. CDR3 DNA sequence: TGTGCCAGCAGACCCGGACTAGTGGGCGGGGAGCTGTTTTTT.

J is TRBJ1-4 and V is TRBV5-1; D call uncertain. The length of the CDR3 is 13 residues. Germline V lookup: CDR1 SGHRS, CDR2 YFSETQ. The V gene lost 0 bases and the J gene lost 8 bases, with 8 bases spanning the gap. The CDR3: CASSLDPQEKLFF. CDR3 DNA: TGCGCCAGCAGCTTGGACCCGCAGGAAAAACTGTTTTTT.

This clone showed up many times. The chain uses TRBV4-2 and TRBJ2-7; D ambiguous. V lost 0 bases, J lost 3 bases, and 6 bases lay in between. The CDR3 totals 13 residues. Germline CDR1 reads LGHNA; CDR2 reads YNFKEQ. As DNA, the CDR3 is TGTGCCAGCAGCCAAGATCACGGCTACGAGCAGTACTTC. Translating it yields CASSQDHGYEQYF.

This clone was found a few times. This chain joins TRBV20-1 and TRBJ2-7, with D unresolved. The CDR3 runs 11 residues. V lost 4 bases to trimming and J lost 5 bases, with 9 bases between them. CDR1 is DFQATT, CDR2 SNEGSKA, per germline (reference sequence). The CDR3 spells CSAISAHEQYF. The CDR3 DNA reads TGCAGTGCTATATCTGCCCACGAGCAGTACTTC.

By sample share, this clone is medium-sized (0.01 to 0.1%). Here the CDR3 DNA reads TGTGCCACAAAGCGGGAGTGGGTGTCTGATACGCAGTATTTT. It specifies CATKREWVSDTQYF. The chain joins TRBV28 to TRBJ2-3; 8 bases line up with TRBD2. The CDR3 has 14 residues. Germline lookup yields CDR1 MDHEN and CDR2 SYDVKM. V lost 10 bases, J lost 6 bases, and 12 bases stayed unmatched.

Details on this clone: The same CDR3 arises from other DNA sequences in this sample as well. This rearrangement joins TRBV5-1 to TRBJ2-6; D possibly matches TRBD1 or TRBD2 (5 bases each). Germline V gene data show CDR1 as SGHRS and CDR2 as YFSETQ. V lost 5 bases, J lost 7 bases, and 31 bases lay in between. The CDR3 is 20 residues long. The DNA for the CDR3 is TGCGCCAGCAGGCCTAGTCCGGGACCCAGCCCTCTTAATGGTGCCAACGTCCTGACTTTC. This gives the protein CASRPSPGPSPLNGANVLTF.

This clone was detected only a few times. The chain uses TRBV27 and TRBJ1-2, with D perhaps matching TRBD1 (5 bases). Germline assignment: CDR1 MNHEY and CDR2 SMNVEV (reference sequence). V lost 0 bases to trimming and J lost 8 bases, with 13 bases between them. The CDR3 is 14 amino acids. The CDR3: CASSLSGDAGGYTF. The CDR3 DNA reads TGTGCCAGCAGTTTATCGGGGGACGCTGGAGGCTACACCTTC.

V usage is TRBV7-2 and J usage is TRBJ2-7; D might be TRBD2 (6 bases). Trimming removed 1 base at V and 1 base at J, with 8 bases between. Germline assignment: CDR1 SGHTA and CDR2 FQGNSA. The length of the CDR3 is 14 residues. As DNA, the CDR3 is TGTGCCAGCAGCTTAGGGGGACTGTCCTACGAGCAGTACTTC. It is translated as CASSLGGLSYEQYF.

Judged by abundance, this clone is medium-sized. CDR3 region: CASSPLEGRNTEAFF. CDR3 coding DNA: TGCGCCAGCAGCCCTCTGGAGGGCAGGAACACTGAAGCTTTCTTT. The chain couples TRBV5-1 to TRBJ1-1; the D is unclear. V was cut by 4 bases and J by 1 base, with 14 bases left in between. CDR3 length: 15 residues. CDR1 is SGHRS, CDR2 YFSETQ, per germline.

Points on this clone: The missing conserved phenylalanine or tryptophan at the end of this CDR3 makes a read error likely. J is TRBJ1-2 and V is TRBV20-1; the D is unclear. There are 12 residues in the CDR3. The germline V and J ends were trimmed by 5 bases and 4 bases, with 11 bases remaining between them. CDR1 is DFQATT, CDR2 SNEGSKA, per germline (reference sequence). CDR3 DNA sequence: TGCAGTGCTGCGACGAACTTCTATGGCTACACCTTA. Translation: CSAATNFYGYTL.

This clone is termed medium-sized. The rearrangement joins TRBV6-1 to TRBJ2-1; 7 bases map to TRBD2. The V and J ends lost 6 bases and 4 bases, in that order; junction bases with no gene match: 0. Germline CDR1 reads MNHNS; CDR2 reads SASEGT. The CDR3 contains 12 residues. The CDR3 DNA reads TGTGCCAGCAGCGGGAGGTACAATGAGCAGTTCTTC. Its translation: CASSGRYNEQFF.

The chain joins TRBV3-1 to TRBJ2-4; 8 positions match TRBD1. This CDR3 is built from 15 residues. V was pared by 1 base and J by 2 bases, with 1 base of the junction left unmatched. Looked up from germline, CDR1 is LGHDT and CDR2 is YNNKEL (reference sequence). This CDR3 is CASSQGTGPKNIQYF. The CDR3, as DNA: TGTGCCAGCAGCCAAGGGACAGGGCCCAAAAACATTCAGTACTTC.

V and J are TRBV12-3 or TRBV12-4 and TRBJ1-1; no firm D call. The CDR3 spans 14 residues. V lost 1 base and J lost 3, with 9 bases in between. The CDR3 loop reads CASSLGNGHTEAFF. The CDR3 coding sequence is TGTGCCAGCAGTTTAGGTAACGGCCACACTGAAGCTTTCTTT.

This clone was seen a handful of times. This sequence joins TRBV27 and TRBJ1-5; 7 bases agree with TRBD1. Germline V CDR1 and CDR2: MNHEY, SMNVEV (reference sequence). The J segment lost 6 bases and the V segment lost 3 bases, leaving 8 bases of the junction unmatched. The CDR3 covers 15 residues. The CDR3 DNA is TGTGCCAGCAGTTTTGATGGACAGGTTCTTCAGCCCCAGCATTTT. It codes for CASSFDGQVLQPQHF.

Only a few counts were recorded for this clone. Germline and junction disagree at one end, which may indicate a read error. J is TRBJ1-1 and V is TRBV6-2 or TRBV6-3; no clear D gene. CDR3 length: 18 residues. CDR1 is MNHEY and CDR2 is SVGEGT in the germline V gene. This chain's CDR3 is CASSYSVLTVDVNTEAFF. Written as DNA, the CDR3 is TGTGCCAGCAGTTACTCGGTGCTTACAGTCGATGTGAACACCGAAGCTTTCTTT.

This chain connects TRBV6-5 to TRBJ2-1; 8 nucleotides agree with TRBD1. J gave up 7 bases and V 2 bases, and 4 bases lay outside the gene matches. Germline assignment: CDR1 MNHEY and CDR2 SVGAGI. The CDR3 consists of 14 residues. CDR3 amino acids: CASSYRDRFNEQFF. CDR3 in DNA: TGTGCCAGCAGTTACCGGGACAGGTTTAATGAGCAGTTCTTC.